Sequencing of this TCR beta chain was carried out in a study of cytomegalovirus exposure and HLA in healthy donors. Study-level background: Researchers previously reported finding 100 million or so unique TCR beta sequences from roughly 200 million T cells. From HLA-typed donors, an early data release held around 80 million unique TCRs. Study-level points and caveats: What TCR beta sequences reportedly achieved was accurate prediction of HLA-A and HLA-B alleles in most subjects.

V gave up 0 bases and J gave up 0 bases; unmatched junction bases: 8. This CDR3 is 17 amino acids long. From germline, CDR1 is PRHDT and CDR2 FYEKMQ (reference sequence). This clone was observed once. Its antigen is as yet unknown. PCR amplification relied on 60 Vbeta primers (plus 13 Jbeta primers). Sequenced by immunoSEQ multiplex PCR; TCRdb stores in-frame clones only, minus some. The table has approximately 140,000 clones, almost 80% seen once; the top ten hold 6.5% to 7%. Sequencing was carried out using PBMCs. This sequence originates from a woman between 40 and 55 years old in good health and CMV-seropositive. V and J are TRBV13 and TRBJ2-7; 7 nucleotides agree with TRBD1. The CDR3 coding sequence is TGTGCCAGCAGCTTAGGTCGGACAGGCGCTAACTCCTACGAGCAGTACTTC. As protein: CASSLGRTGANSYEQYF.